This passage covers 17 T cell receptor beta chains from one sample sequenced in a study of OX40 agonist ivuxolimab in advanced cancers. Clones were sequenced by immunoSEQ multiplex PCR, and TCRdb holds only the in-frame ones, with some missing. This sample has roughly 70,000 clones; almost 90% occur once, and the top ten carry under 3%. The specimen was CD4+ or CD8+ T cells sorted from blood, collected in a trial of the OX40 agonist ivuxolimab. These TCRs come from an adult with an advanced solid tumor such as melanoma, head and neck, liver or kidney cancer.

V gene TRBV7-2 combines with J gene TRBJ1-4; possibly TRBD1 for D (5 bases). CDR3 length: 15 amino acids. Germline CDR1 reads SGHTA; CDR2 reads FQGNSA. V lost 0 bases and J 4 bases, leaving 9 bases between the germline ends. The DNA of the CDR3 is TGTGCCAGCAGCTTAGCGGGGACTCGTAATGAAAAACTGTTTTTT. Protein product: CASSLAGTRNEKLFF.

This clone was counted once. The chain combines TRBV28 with TRBJ1-1; perhaps TRBD1 as D (6 bases). Germline lookup yields CDR1 MDHEN and CDR2 SYDVKM. Trimming removed 2 bases from V and 12 bases from J, with 16 bases in between. The CDR3 extends over 13 amino acids. CDR3 nucleotide sequence: TGTGCCAGCAGTTTACAGGAGGGGGTTGATACTTTCTTT. As protein: CASSLQEGVDTFF.

The chain couples TRBV27 to TRBJ2-5, with 10 bases matching TRBD1. Germline CDR1 is MNHEY and CDR2 is SMNVEV (reference sequence). With V trimmed by 4 bases and J by 3 bases, 2 bases remained unmatched. CDR3 length: 14 residues. CDR3 amino acids: CASSWGQGKETQYF. The CDR3 DNA reads TGTGCCAGCAGTTGGGGACAGGGGAAAGAGACCCAGTACTTC.

This chain uses TRBV6-6 with TRBJ1-2; 8 nucleotides agree with TRBD1. The trim removed 5 bases at V and 4 bases at J, leaving 9 bases unmatched. This CDR3 contains 15 residues. The germline gives CDR1 MNHNY, CDR2 SVGAGI (reference sequence). In DNA form, the CDR3 reads TGTGCCAGCAGTCCATTTCGACAGGGGAGCTATGGCTACACCTTC. Residues: CASSPFRQGSYGYTF.

The gene calls are TRBV5-5 and TRBJ2-7; no clear D. The germline CDR1 and CDR2 sequences are SGHKS and YYEKEE (reference sequence). Trimming removed 6 bases from V and 0 bases from J, with 13 bases in between. The CDR3 covers 14 residues. The CDR3 protein is CASTLSLFSYEQYF. The CDR3 DNA reads as TGTGCCAGCACCCTTAGCTTATTCTCCTACGAGCAGTACTTC.

The chain couples TRBV10-3 to TRBJ2-2; 10 bases agree with TRBD1. Trimming took 6 bases from V and 7 from J; bases not matched to a gene: 8. This CDR3 region has 15 residues. The germline CDR1 and CDR2 sequences are ENHRY and SYGVKD. The CDR3 DNA sequence: TGTGCCATCAGCGCCGGACAGGGGGGCGTCGGGGAGCTGTTTTTT. Encoded protein: CAISAGQGGVGELFF.

This chain uses TRBV28 with TRBJ2-5; D might be TRBD1 (6 bases). V lost 6 bases and J 5 bases, leaving 16 bases between the germline ends. The CDR3 runs to 14 residues. Germline V CDR1 and CDR2: MDHEN, SYDVKM. CDR3 region: CASRLDSRGETQYF. Here the CDR3 DNA reads TGTGCCAGCAGGTTGGACAGCCGTGGGGAGACCCAGTACTTC.

V and J are TRBV7-2 and TRBJ1-3, with D possibly being TRBD1 (5 bases). CDR1 is SGHTA, CDR2 FQGNSA, per germline. The ends were cut back, 3 bases at V and 4 bases at J, with 19 bases in the middle. This CDR3 has 17 residues. The CDR3 reads CASSLDPSGTGGNTIYF. DNA of the CDR3: TGTGCCAGCAGCTTGGACCCTTCGGGGACCGGGGGAAACACCATATATTTT.

J is TRBJ1-3 and V is TRBV2, with 7 bases that match TRBD1. CDR3 size: 14 residues. After removal of 7 bases from V and 2 bases from J, the junction contained 5 bases not matched to a gene. Germline CDR1 is SNHLY and CDR2 is FYNNEI. In nucleotides, the CDR3 is TGTGCCAGCAACGACAGGGCGGCTGGAAACACCATATATTTT. Translation gives CASNDRAAGNTIYF.

The chain uses TRBV27 and TRBJ2-3, with D tentatively TRBD1 (6 bases). Trimming took off 3 bases at V and 9 bases at J, with 13 bases between the two ends. Looked up from germline, CDR1 is MNHEY and CDR2 is SMNVEV (reference sequence). The CDR3 is made up of 13 amino acids. CDR3 loop: CASSFWDTPTQYF. The CDR3 coding sequence is TGTGCCAGCAGTTTCTGGGACACCCCCACGCAGTATTTT.

The CDR3 sequence: CASSLGQGEKLFF. The CDR3, as DNA: TGTGCCAGCAGTTTAGGGCAGGGAGAAAAACTGTTTTTT. The rearrangement links TRBV27 to TRBJ1-4, with a weak D call TRBD1 (5 bases). Germline CDR1 is MNHEY and CDR2 is SMNVEV (reference sequence). This CDR3 has 13 amino acids. V lost 2 bases to trimming and J lost 8 bases, with 9 bases between them. The whole variable domain, filled in from reference TRBV27 and TRBJ1-4, reads EAQVTQNPRYLITVTGKKLTVTCSQNMNHEYMSWYRQDPGLGLRQIYYSMNVEVTDKGDVPEGYKVSRKEKRNFPLILESPSPNQTSLYFCASSLGQGEKLFFGSGTQLSVL.

J is TRBJ2-7 and V is TRBV2; 9 bases map to TRBD1. CDR1 and CDR2 from the germline V gene are SNHLY and FYNNEI. The V gene end was trimmed by 4 bases and the J gene end by 3 bases; junction bases not matched to a gene: 1. The CDR3 has 13 amino acids. The CDR3 loop is CASSGGQGYEQYF. DNA for the CDR3: TGTGCCAGCAGTGGGGGACAGGGCTACGAGCAGTACTTC.

The rearrangement joins TRBV28 to TRBJ2-6; D ambiguous. Trimming stripped 7 bases from V and 2 bases from J, with 6 bases between. CDR1 and CDR2 (germline): MDHEN, SYDVKM. This CDR3 region has 13 residues. CDR3 in DNA: TGTGCCAGCACCCCACCTGGGGCCAACGTCCTGACTTTC. It specifies CASTPPGANVLTF.

The chain carries TRBV5-4 and TRBJ1-2, with a tentative D call TRBD1 (5 bases). Germline V lookup: CDR1 SGHNT, CDR2 YYREEE (reference sequence). The CDR3 sequence is 14 residues long. Deletions cut 0 bases from V and 4 bases from J, with 10 bases between. The CDR3 here is CASSLGGDPYGYTF. DNA of the CDR3: TGTGCCAGCAGCTTGGGAGGGGATCCCTATGGCTACACCTTC.

The chain recombines TRBV10-1 with TRBJ2-1; D is perhaps TRBD1 or TRBD2 (5 bases each). The ends were cut back, 0 bases at V and 15 bases at J, with 15 bases in the middle. There are 13 residues in the CDR3. Germline V gene lookup returns CDR1 WNHNN and CDR2 SYGVQD (reference sequence). Here the CDR3 DNA reads TGCGCCAGCAGTGAGTCGAAGGTTCGGGGCCGGTTCTTC. Amino acid sequence: CASSESKVRGRFF.

The chain combines TRBV18 with TRBJ2-5, with TRBD2 as a possible D gene (5 bases). Trimming removed 0 bases from V and 5 bases from J, with 10 bases in between. The CDR3 loop spans 14 amino acids. CDR1 is KGHSH, CDR2 LQKENI, per germline. The CDR3 DNA reads TGTGCCAGCTCACCACCGAGGGAGCGGGAGACCCAGTACTTC. Translated: CASSPPRERETQYF.

The rearrangement joins TRBV29-1 to TRBJ2-1; tentative D call: TRBD1 (6 bases). Per germline, CDR1 SQVTM and CDR2 ANQGSEA. Trimming took off 6 bases at V and 11 bases at J, with 14 bases between the two ends. This CDR3 is built from 11 residues. CDR3 coding DNA: TGCAGCGTCACCGGGACATACAAGCAGTTCTTC. This encodes CSVTGTYKQFF.